The table lists the clone carrying this T cell receptor beta chain with a count of one. As yet, its antigen is unknown. Assay used: immunoSEQ multiplex PCR; TCRdb lists only in-frame clones, some missing. The sample comprises some 68,000 clones, 65% to 85% of which are singletons, and about 4.1% rests with the top ten. The CDR3 extends over 17 amino acids. Per germline, CDR1 MGHRA and CDR2 YSYEKL. The V gene end was trimmed by 8 bases and the J gene end by 3 bases; junction bases not matched to a gene: 17. This entry belongs to a study of vaccination effects on CD4 cells after COVID-19. Sequencing followed a ViraFEST assay step that expanded antigen-specific CD4+ T cells with viral peptide pools. Following a roughly ten-day culture, CD4+ T cells were purified. All vaccine recipients tested negative for nucleocapsid antibodies and had never contracted SARS-CoV-2 infection. The authors replaced half the medium with IL-2 medium on days 3 and 7.

The TCR originated in a human donor who received a COVID-19 vaccine. The sample was CD4+ T cells from PBMCs cultured with HCoV-OC43 spike peptides, taken before COVID-19 vaccination. The sample's subset: HCoV-OC43 spike overlapping peptide pool stimulation. The rearrangement uses TRBV4-1 and TRBJ2-3; 7 bases fit TRBD1. This CDR3 is CASSLKQGVRDTDTQYF. For the CDR3, the DNA is TGCGCCAGCTCCCTAAAGCAGGGGGTCAGGGATACAGATACGCAGTATTTT.